These 9 T cell receptor beta chains share one sample of origin, sequenced in a study of vaccination and CD4 T cells after COVID-19. Their specific antigens are unknown. Treatment: roughly ten-day PBMC culture with coronavirus spike peptide pools or control peptides (ViraFEST assay). Researchers used the Oncomine TCR Beta short-read assay to sequence DNA from cultured CD4+ T cells. TCRdb passed the PCR reads through MiXCR, listing each CDR3 protein once. The table includes some 14,000 distinct CDR3 sequences, roughly 28% detected once. Sequences were obtained from cultured CD4+ T cells from blood. The receptor set was obtained from a human donor with COVID-19.

The chain combines TRBV5-8 with TRBJ1-2; D unclear. The length of the CDR3 is 15 residues. Looked up from germline, CDR1 is SGHTS and CDR2 is YDEGEE. Trimming took off 2 bases at V and 0 bases at J, with 11 bases between the two ends. The CDR3 coding sequence is TGTGCCAGCAGCTTCCAGCAGGCAACTAACTATGGCTACACCTTC. It yields the protein CASSFQQATNYGYTF.

This clonotype was recorded a few times. The chain couples TRBV30 to TRBJ1-1; tentative D call: TRBD1 (5 bases). Deletions cut 4 bases from V and 1 base from J, with 10 bases between. There are 13 residues in the CDR3. Per the germline V gene, CDR1 is GTSNPN and CDR2 is SVGIG (reference sequence). The CDR3 sequence is CAWTRDGNTEAFF. The CDR3 nucleotides are TGTGCCTGGACCCGGGACGGGAACACTGAAGCTTTCTTT.

This clonotype has a handful of counts. The chain joins TRBV7-8 to TRBJ2-1; 7 positions agree with TRBD2. V lost 5 bases to trimming and J lost 6 bases; unmatched junction nucleotides: 13. Germline values: CDR1 SGHVS, CDR2 FQNEAQ. The CDR3 runs to 16 residues. CDR3 in amino acids: CASSGRDVRPSNEQFF. In nucleotides, the CDR3 is TGTGCCAGCAGCGGGAGGGACGTCCGACCTAGCAATGAGCAGTTCTTC.

This clonotype occurred a few times. The chain links TRBV20-1 to TRBJ2-1; 9 nucleotides agree with TRBD2. Germline trimming cut 2 bases from V and 3 bases from J; bases unmatched to any gene: 5. Per germline, CDR1 DFQATT and CDR2 SNEGSKA (reference sequence). The CDR3 covers 15 residues. The CDR3 sequence: CSARKSGGSYNEQFF. The CDR3 coding sequence is TGCAGTGCTAGAAAGAGCGGGGGGAGCTACAATGAGCAGTTCTTC.

The rearrangement uses TRBV6-2 or TRBV6-3 and TRBJ2-3, with D unclear. The CDR3 is 16 amino acids. Trimming shortened V by 2 bases and J by 2 bases, and 14 bases separated the two germline ends. Per germline, CDR1 MNHEY and CDR2 SVGEGT. The CDR3 DNA follows: TGTGCCAGCAGTTACACAGAGCAGATTTACACAGATACGCAGTATTTT. Amino acid sequence: CASSYTEQIYTDTQYF.

In this sample, this clonotype turned up a few times. This chain uses TRBV18 with TRBJ1-2; D is ambiguous. Per the germline V gene, CDR1 is KGHSH and CDR2 is LQKENI. V lost 2 bases and J 6 bases, leaving 7 bases between the germline ends. This CDR3 region has 12 residues. The DNA of the CDR3 is TGTGCCAGCTCACCAGGAACGGATGGCTACACCTTC. It is translated as CASSPGTDGYTF.

This clonotype has more than one count but fewer than ten. The chain links TRBV5-1 to TRBJ2-2, with D possibly being TRBD1 or TRBD2 (5 bases each). Trimming stripped 0 bases from V and 9 bases from J, with 12 bases between. The CDR3 spans 14 residues. Germline lookup yields CDR1 SGHRS and CDR2 YFSETQ. The DNA of the CDR3 is TGCGCCAGCAGCTTGGGAGACCGGGGCCGGGAGCTGTTTTTT. Translating gives CASSLGDRGRELFF.

In its sample, this clonotype was seen a few times. The rearrangement uses TRBV6-2 or TRBV6-3 and TRBJ1-5; D gene ambiguous. Trimming left V 2 bases short and J 2 bases short, with 7 bases between. This CDR3 region has 14 residues. Germline V lookup: CDR1 MNHEY, CDR2 SVGEGT. The CDR3 DNA sequence: TGTGCCAGCAGTTACCTCGGTGGCAATCAGCCCCAGCATTTT. It encodes CASSYLGGNQPQHF.

This clonotype was recorded a few times. The CDR3 DNA reads as TGTGCCAGCAGTTACGCTAGCGGGGGAACAGATACGCAGTATTTT. It translates to CASSYASGGTDTQYF. The chain links TRBV6-5 to TRBJ2-3, with 10 bases lining up with TRBD2. Germline trimming cut 2 bases from V and 3 bases from J; bases unmatched to any gene: 2. CDR3 length equals 15 residues. The germline V gene has CDR1 MNHEY and CDR2 SVGAGI.